Below, 30 T cell receptor beta chains from the same sample are listed, as sequenced in a study of T cells in tumors after PD-1 blockade. TCRdb keeps only in-frame clones here, not all; method: immunoSEQ multiplex PCR. Found here are about 48,000 clones, 81% of them singletons; the top ten hold less than 5%. The specimen comprised PBMCs, sampled before anti-PD-1 treatment. The receptor source for this set is a human donor with basal cell carcinoma.

This clone was seen a handful of times. V gene TRBV6-5 combines with J gene TRBJ2-1, with D unresolved. Trimming took off 0 bases at V and 9 bases at J, with 9 bases between the two ends. This CDR3 has 13 residues. The V gene's germline CDR1 is MNHEY and CDR2 SVGAGI. The CDR3 nucleotides are TGTGCCAGCAGTTACTCCGGACCCAGTGAGCAGTTCTTC. Amino acids: CASSYSGPSEQFF.

The chain links TRBV12-3 or TRBV12-4 to TRBJ1-1; D gene ambiguous. V shed 4 bases and J shed 1 base, with 7 bases lying between them. The CDR3 covers 13 residues. The CDR3 region has the DNA TGTGCCAGCAGTTCCGGGAGGAACACTGAAGCTTTCTTT. Protein product: CASSSGRNTEAFF.

In its sample, this clone was seen a few times. The J gene is TRBJ1-5, the V gene TRBV11-2; a possible D gene is TRBD1 (5 bases). This CDR3 region has 18 residues. With 2 bases removed from V and 7 bases from J, the gap between germline ends came to 24 bases. Germline values: CDR1 SGHAT, CDR2 FQNNGV. The CDR3, as DNA: TGTGCCAGCAGCTTAACGCGAGGTGACTTTGGGGCGGTGCAGCCCCAGCATTTT. Residues: CASSLTRGDFGAVQPQHF.

The CDR3 nucleotides read TGTGCCAGCAGCCAGACAGGGTTTGACTATGGCTACACCTTC. Translation: CASSQTGFDYGYTF. The chain joins TRBV28 to TRBJ1-2; 7 bases are a match to TRBD1. CDR1 is MDHEN, CDR2 SYDVKM, per germline. V shed 6 bases and J 3 bases; nucleotides not matched to a gene: 7. CDR3 length: 14 residues.

This chain uses TRBV28 with TRBJ1-3; a weak D match, TRBD1 (6 bases). The germline V gene encodes CDR1 MDHEN and CDR2 SYDVKM. V lost 5 bases to trimming and J lost 4 bases, with 15 bases between them. This CDR3 contains 15 residues. DNA for the CDR3: TGTGCCAGCAGTCGGGGGGGGGACACAGGAAACACCATATATTTT. Encoded protein: CASSRGGDTGNTIYF.

The table lists this clone with a count of one. The V gene is TRBV30, the J gene TRBJ2-5, with 12 bases that match TRBD2. This CDR3 is 14 amino acids long. Germline V CDR1 and CDR2: GTSNPN, SVGIG (reference sequence). J was trimmed by 4 bases and V by 8 bases; bases with no gene match: 8. The CDR3 here is CAAETSGGGETQYF. CDR3 DNA: TGTGCCGCCGAGACTAGCGGGGGTGGAGAGACCCAGTACTTC.

This clone is medium-sized by share. The chain recombines TRBV15 with TRBJ1-1, with D perhaps matching TRBD1 (6 bases). The CDR3 contains 15 residues. The V gene lost 3 bases and the J gene lost 2 bases, with 13 bases spanning the gap. The germline CDR1 and CDR2 sequences are LNHNV and YYDKDF (reference sequence). The CDR3, as DNA: TGTGCCACCAGCAGGAACTACAGGGATAACACTGAAGCTTTCTTT. This codes for CATSRNYRDNTEAFF.

The count of this clone is one. This CDR3 reads CASSPNKNQPQHF. The DNA of the CDR3 is TGTGCCAGCTCACCAAATAAAAATCAGCCCCAGCATTTT. The chain combines TRBV18 with TRBJ1-5, with D unclear. There are 13 residues in the CDR3. The V and J ends lost 2 bases and 4 bases respectively, with 6 bases between them. Germline CDR1 is KGHSH and CDR2 is LQKENI.

This clone is a singleton in its sample. The chain joins TRBV3-1 (or the pseudogene TRBV3-2) to TRBJ2-5; D possibly corresponds to TRBD2 (5 bases). Per germline, CDR1 LGHDT and CDR2 YNNKEL (reference sequence). The CDR3 loop spans 16 amino acids. The V and J ends lost 4 bases and 5 bases respectively, with 20 bases between them. The CDR3 nucleotides are TGTGCCAGCAGCCTGGACTGGCCCGAGTATGGGGAGACCCAGTACTTC. Its protein is CASSLDWPEYGETQYF.

J is TRBJ2-7 and V is TRBV30; D gene uncertain. Germline V gives CDR1 GTSNPN, CDR2 SVGIG (reference sequence). V lost 3 bases, J lost 6 bases, and 18 bases lay in between. This CDR3 is built from 14 residues. DNA for the CDR3: TGTGCCTGGAGCCAAAGCCGGTTAACGGGCGAGCAGTACTTC. This sequence encodes CAWSQSRLTGEQYF.

The chain links TRBV6-6 to TRBJ2-6; TRBD2 is a possible D gene (6 bases). The V gene's germline CDR1 is MNHNY and CDR2 SVGAGI (reference sequence). V dropped 6 bases and J dropped 1 base, with 10 bases sitting between them. CDR3 length: 15 amino acids. CDR3 bases: TGTGCCAGCAGAAACGGGGGTTCTGGGGCCAACGTCCTGACTTTC. Amino acids: CASRNGGSGANVLTF.

By its share, this clone is medium-sized (0.01 to 0.1%). The rearrangement joins TRBV3-1 (or the pseudogene TRBV3-2) to TRBJ2-2, with 9 nucleotides matching TRBD1. Germline CDR1 and CDR2: LGHDT and YNNKEL (reference sequence). This CDR3 spans 16 amino acids. With V trimmed by 1 base and J by 5 bases, 5 bases remained unmatched. CDR3 sequence: CASSQATGGWTGELFF. DNA for the CDR3: TGTGCCAGCAGCCAAGCAACAGGGGGCTGGACCGGGGAGCTGTTTTTT.

The rearrangement links TRBV29-1 to TRBJ2-2; D might be TRBD2 (5 bases). Trimming removed 1 base at V and 5 bases at J, with 11 bases between. Germline V gives CDR1 SQVTM, CDR2 ANQGSEA. The CDR3 loop spans 14 amino acids. In DNA, the CDR3 is TGCAGCGTTGAAGTGTTAGCGAGGACCGGGGAGCTGTTTTTT. It yields the protein CSVEVLARTGELFF.

The chain carries TRBV27 and TRBJ1-1, with 11 bases identical to TRBD1. Germline assignment: CDR1 MNHEY and CDR2 SMNVEV (reference sequence). The V gene end was trimmed by 5 bases and the J gene end by 1 base; junction bases not matched to a gene: 3. The CDR3 spans 15 residues. CDR3 loop: CASSPGTGGNTEAFF. CDR3 coding DNA: TGTGCCAGCAGTCCCGGGACAGGGGGGAACACTGAAGCTTTCTTT.

The CDR3 nucleotides are TGCAGTGCTAGTTCGGGTCTAGCGGGGTTGGATACGCAGTATTTT. Translating it yields CSASSGLAGLDTQYF. The chain uses TRBV20-1 and TRBJ2-3; 9 bases line up with TRBD2. The germline CDR1 and CDR2 sequences are DFQATT and SNEGSKA (reference sequence). The CDR3 has 15 amino acids. V shed 3 bases and J 6 bases; nucleotides not matched to a gene: 10.

In its sample, this clone was seen once. This chain connects TRBV19 to TRBJ1-5; 7 bases map to TRBD1. Germline V gene sequence: CDR1 LNHDA, CDR2 SQIVND (reference sequence). Trimming took 4 bases from V and 1 from J; bases not matched to a gene: 1. The CDR3 is 14 amino acids. The CDR3 region is CASSTTGSNQPQHF. DNA for the CDR3: TGTGCCAGTAGTACGACAGGGAGCAATCAGCCCCAGCATTTT.

The CDR3 DNA is TGTGCCAGCAGCGCGAGAGCAACTAATGAAAAACTGTTTTTT. It encodes CASSARATNEKLFF. The V and J genes are TRBV5-6 and TRBJ1-4, with unresolved D. CDR1 and CDR2 (germline): SGHDT, YYEEEE. The V end was cut by 4 bases, the J end by 0 bases, with 7 bases between. The CDR3 contains 14 residues.

The chain is built from TRBV7-6 and TRBJ2-7, with 10 bases aligning to TRBD1. Germline V gives CDR1 SGHVS, CDR2 FNYEAQ. V gave up 7 bases and J gave up 2 bases; unmatched junction bases: 8. This CDR3 contains 15 residues. CDR3: CASTHGQGGPYEQYF. For the CDR3, the DNA is TGTGCCAGCACCCATGGACAGGGGGGCCCCTACGAGCAGTACTTC.

The chain carries TRBV7-2 and TRBJ1-2, with TRBD1 identical over 7 bases. The trim removed 5 bases at V and 1 base at J, leaving 4 bases unmatched. This CDR3 has 14 amino acids. Germline loops: CDR1 SGHTA, CDR2 FQGNSA. The CDR3 is CASSPQGDNYGYTF. The CDR3 DNA sequence: TGTGCCAGCAGCCCGCAGGGGGATAACTATGGCTACACCTTC.

This sequence joins TRBV10-3 and TRBJ1-5; 10 nucleotides line up with TRBD1. The ends lost 6 bases at V and 3 bases at J; junction bases unmatched: 11. Looked up from germline, CDR1 is ENHRY and CDR2 is SYGVKD. The CDR3 has 17 residues. Written as DNA, the CDR3 is TGTGCCATCAGCCCATCGGACAGGGGGTCTATCAATCAGCCCCAGCATTTT. It yields the protein CAISPSDRGSINQPQHF.

The V and J genes are TRBV4-1 and TRBJ1-4; D perhaps matches TRBD1 (6 bases). Trimming took off 5 bases at V and 8 bases at J, with 21 bases between the two ends. CDR3 length equals 16 residues. Germline CDR1 is MGHRA and CDR2 is YSYEKL. CDR3 amino acids: CASSATEGGQLEKLFF. The CDR3 bases are TGCGCCAGCAGCGCCACTGAAGGGGGGCAGTTAGAAAAACTGTTTTTT.

The rearrangement uses TRBV4-1 and TRBJ1-4, with 9 nucleotides matching TRBD1. Germline CDR1 reads MGHRA; CDR2 reads YSYEKL. Losses at the gene ends were 2 bases for V and 0 bases for J; bases not matched to a gene: 10. CDR3 length equals 19 residues. DNA of the CDR3: TGCGCCAGCAGCCAACCCGGGACAGGGACACGGGCAACTAATGAAAAACTGTTTTTT. Translation gives CASSQPGTGTRATNEKLFF.

V is TRBV12-3 or TRBV12-4 and J is TRBJ1-3; no clear D gene. This CDR3 has 13 residues. V lost 7 bases to trimming and J lost 0 bases, with 7 bases between them. The DNA of the CDR3 is TGTGCCAGCAATTCCCCCTCTGGAAACACCATATATTTT. The encoded protein is CASNSPSGNTIYF.

The CDR3 is CAWDDSNQPQHF. CDR3 DNA: TGTGCCTGGGACGATAGCAATCAGCCCCAGCATTTT. V and J are TRBV30 and TRBJ1-5; D gene unclear. The CDR3 has 12 amino acids. Trimming took off 5 bases at V and 0 bases at J, with 5 bases between the two ends. Germline lookup yields CDR1 GTSNPN and CDR2 SVGIG (reference sequence).

The chain carries TRBV7-9 and TRBJ2-1; D unclear. The germline CDR1 and CDR2 sequences are SEHNR and FQNEAQ (reference sequence). The CDR3 loop spans 15 amino acids. Trimming shortened V by 2 bases and J by 3 bases, and 11 bases separated the two germline ends. CDR3 in amino acids: CASSLTKVDYNEQFF. The CDR3 DNA reads as TGTGCCAGCAGCTTAACCAAAGTGGACTACAATGAGCAGTTCTTC. The variable domain in full, with the rest retrieved from reference TRBV7-9 and TRBJ2-1, is DTGVSQNPRHKITKRGQNVTFRCDPISEHNRLYWYRQTLGQGPEFLTYFQNEAQLEKSRLLSDRFSAERPKGSFSTLEIQRTEQGDSAMYLCASSLTKVDYNEQFFGPGTRLTVL.

The chain has TRBV5-1 and TRBJ1-2, with 8 bases lining up with TRBD1. From germline, CDR1 is SGHRS and CDR2 YFSETQ. V dropped 4 bases and J dropped 4; count of bases not matched to a gene: 6. This CDR3 spans 14 amino acids. CDR3 in DNA: TGCGCCAGCAGCCCGACAGGGGAGGGCTATGGCTACACCTTC. This gives the protein CASSPTGEGYGYTF.

The gene calls are TRBV18 and TRBJ2-1; D remains ambiguous. From germline, CDR1 is KGHSH and CDR2 LQKENI. CDR3 size: 14 residues. With 6 bases removed from V and 0 bases from J, the gap between germline ends came to 9 bases. CDR3 in amino acids: CASSVSNSYNEQFF. The CDR3 DNA follows: TGTGCCAGCTCCGTCTCAAACTCCTACAATGAGCAGTTCTTC.

V usage is TRBV6-5 and J usage is TRBJ1-1; D is unclear. The germline CDR1 and CDR2 sequences are MNHEY and SVGAGI. Trimming took off 5 bases at V and 7 bases at J, with 14 bases between the two ends. CDR3 length: 13 residues. The CDR3 region is CASSRGRTREAFF. CDR3 nucleotides: TGTGCCAGCAGTCGTGGACGGACCCGTGAAGCTTTCTTT.

The rearrangement links TRBV28 to TRBJ2-5; 9 positions match TRBD1. CDR3 length: 16 amino acids. Germline values: CDR1 MDHEN, CDR2 SYDVKM. Trimming took 6 bases from V and 6 from J; bases not matched to a gene: 14. Here the CDR3 DNA reads TGTGCCAGCAGAGAAACCGGGACAGGGAGTCTCAAGACCCAGTACTTC. It is translated as CASRETGTGSLKTQYF.

The chain uses TRBV30 and TRBJ1-5; 7 bases are shared with TRBD1. The V and J ends lost 2 bases and 5 bases, in that order; junction bases with no gene match: 3. The CDR3 is 13 amino acids. Germline V CDR1 and CDR2: GTSNPN, SVGIG (reference sequence). The CDR3, as DNA: TGTGCCTGGAGTATTACAGGGGATCAGCCCCAGCATTTT. This encodes CAWSITGDQPQHF.